This passage covers 10 T cell receptor beta chains from one sample sequenced in a study of vaccination and CD4 T cells after COVID-19. Treatment: approximately nine-day PBMC culture with coronavirus spike peptide pools or control peptides (ViraFEST assay). Oncomine TCR Beta short-read sequencing was applied to DNA from cultured CD4+ T cells. TCRdb recomputed calls from the PCR reads with MiXCR, one row per CDR3 protein. The sample includes around 19,000 distinct CDR3 sequences, about 40% of them seen just once. What these receptors recognize is not known. Source material: CD4+ T cells from blood, cultured in vitro. The source of these receptors is a human donor who had recovered from COVID-19.

The J gene is TRBJ1-1, the V gene TRBV10-1; D unresolved. With 6 bases removed from V and 4 bases from J, the gap between germline ends came to 12 bases. The CDR3 totals 13 residues. The germline CDR1 and CDR2 sequences are WNHNN and SYGVQD (reference sequence). CDR3 amino acids: CASSKKGGTEAFF. DNA for the CDR3: TGCGCCAGCAGCAAGAAGGGTGGCACTGAAGCTTTCTTT.

This clonotype was seen only a few times. This chain joins TRBV20-1 and TRBJ1-2; D remains unclear. The CDR3 is 10 amino acids. In germline, CDR1 is DFQATT, CDR2 SNEGSKA (reference sequence). V was pared by 5 bases and J by 7 bases, with 8 bases between. The CDR3 spells CSAWALGYTF. The CDR3 coding sequence is TGCAGTGCTTGGGCACTTGGCTACACCTTC.

This sequence joins TRBV7-2 and TRBJ2-1; TRBD1 aligns across 8 bases. V shed 5 bases, J shed 7 bases, and the junction held 13 bases outside the gene matches. This CDR3 contains 16 residues. Germline loops: CDR1 SGHTA, CDR2 FQGNSA. The CDR3 region has the DNA TGTGCCAGCAGCACCAGGGGGCAGGGGGCGTTGAATGAGCAGTTCTTC. Amino acids: CASSTRGQGALNEQFF.

The chain employs TRBV6-2 or TRBV6-3 and TRBJ2-7; D not certain. Trimming took 0 bases from V and 6 from J, leaving 9 bases between them. CDR3 length: 13 residues. From germline, CDR1 is MNHEY and CDR2 SVGEGT. The CDR3 DNA reads as TGTGCCAGCAGTTACTCGGCTCGCGGCGAGCAGTACTTC. It encodes CASSYSARGEQYF.

V gene TRBV9 combines with J gene TRBJ2-7, with D maybe TRBD2 (5 bases). The CDR3 has 18 amino acids. V was cut by 0 bases and J by 0 bases, with 19 bases left in between. The germline V gene encodes CDR1 SGDLS and CDR2 YYNGEE. The CDR3 is CASSVALSIGKSSYEQYF. The CDR3, as DNA: TGTGCCAGCAGCGTAGCCTTGTCTATCGGGAAAAGCTCCTACGAGCAGTACTTC.

By its share, this clonotype is medium-sized. V is TRBV15 and J is TRBJ1-4, with TRBD1 as a possible D gene (5 bases). V was trimmed by 1 base and J by 8 bases, leaving 14 bases between them. CDR1 is LNHNV and CDR2 is YYDKDF in the germline V gene (reference sequence). CDR3 length: 15 amino acids. The CDR3 DNA is TGTGCCACCAGCAGAGTACGGGGGTCAGGAGAAAAACTGTTTTTT. This sequence encodes CATSRVRGSGEKLFF.

This chain connects TRBV7-8 to TRBJ2-5; D gene ambiguous. V was pared by 2 bases and J by 2 bases, with 15 bases between. The CDR3 spans 16 residues. CDR1 is SGHVS, CDR2 FQNEAQ, per germline. CDR3 in amino acids: CASSLIGQVVQETQYF. The CDR3 DNA is TGTGCCAGCAGCTTAATAGGGCAGGTCGTTCAAGAGACCCAGTACTTC.

This clonotype came up once. V is TRBV5-1 and J is TRBJ2-7; 14 bases fit TRBD2. Germline CDR1 and CDR2: SGHRS and YFSETQ. J gave up 0 bases and V 4 bases, and 9 bases lay outside the gene matches. This CDR3 region has 18 residues. The CDR3 loop reads CASSQGLAGVGLSYEQYF. The CDR3 DNA sequence: TGCGCCAGCAGCCAGGGACTAGCGGGAGTAGGACTCTCCTACGAGCAGTACTTC.

This clonotype is judged medium-sized. The rearrangement links TRBV20-1 to TRBJ1-1; D unresolved. The CDR3 is made up of 13 amino acids. CDR1 is DFQATT, CDR2 SNEGSKA, per germline (reference sequence). The V end lost 6 bases, the J end lost 1 base, and 12 bases lay between the germline ends. CDR3 protein: CSAPSSGNTEAFF. The CDR3 DNA sequence: TGCAGTGCCCCGTCGTCCGGGAACACTGAAGCTTTCTTT.

The rearrangement joins TRBV18 to TRBJ2-7; no reliable D call. Germline CDR1 reads KGHSH; CDR2 reads LQKENI. This CDR3 is built from 14 residues. V was pared by 6 bases and J by 2 bases, with 14 bases between. The CDR3 here is CASSRRTDPYEQYF. CDR3 nucleotide sequence: TGTGCCAGCTCCCGACGGACGGACCCCTACGAGCAGTACTTC.